Listed below are T cell receptor beta chains from one sample, sequenced in a study of CD8+ T cells in alopecia areata. Using immunoSEQ multiplex PCR, the repertoire was profiled, and TCRdb retains in-frame clones only, with some absent. The sample yields around 35,000 clones, less than 70% seen once. The sequencing input was NKG2D-high CD8+ T cells sorted from blood. These TCRs come from a human donor with alopecia areata. Both conserved end residues are part of each CDR3. The D gene is left open where the match is weak. Only some rows state a clone size, as once, few, many or a class for expanded clones.

D | J | size | V | CDR3 | DNA
- | TRBJ2-1 | - | TRBV19 | CASSIPGPIVSYNEQFF | TGTGCCAGTAGTATCCCGGGACCAATCGTCTCCTACAATGAGCAGTTCTTC
- | TRBJ2-1 | - | TRBV6-5 | CASSYGIAYSYNEQFF | TGTGCCAGCAGTTACGGAATAGCCTATTCCTACAATGAGCAGTTCTTC
TRBD1 | TRBJ1-5 | - | TRBV29-1 | CSVQGVWGREGNQPQHF | TGCAGCGTGCAGGGGGTATGGGGGAGAGAGGGCAATCAGCCCCAGCATTTT
TRBD1 | TRBJ1-3 | few | TRBV29-1 | CSVDTGGEPGNTIYF | TGCAGCGTGGATACAGGGGGCGAACCCGGAAACACCATATATTTT
TRBD1 | TRBJ1-5 | - | TRBV7-9 | CASSHGTGGDQPQHF | TGTGCCAGCAGCCACGGGACAGGGGGGGATCAGCCCCAGCATTTT
- | TRBJ1-4 | few | TRBV10-3 | CAISVTGATNEKLFF | TGTGCCATCAGTGTGACCGGGGCAACTAATGAAAAACTGTTTTTT
- | TRBJ2-7 | - | TRBV4-2 | CASSQTGPYEQYF | TGTGCCAGCAGCCAAACGGGCCCCTACGAGCAGTACTTC
- | TRBJ1-2 | few | TRBV21-1 | CASSKNSGLNYGYTF | TGTGCCAGCAGCAAAAATAGCGGGCTAAACTATGGCTACACCTTC
- | TRBJ2-7 | - | TRBV7-9 | CASSPKDGTYEQYF | TGTGCCAGCAGCCCCAAGGACGGTACCTACGAGCAGTACTTC
- | TRBJ2-3 | few | TRBV7-8 | CASSLVGGASTDTQYF | TGTGCCAGCAGCTTAGTCGGCGGGGCCAGCACAGATACGCAGTATTTT
TRBD2 | TRBJ2-5 | - | TRBV6-6 | CASRRTSGEETQYF | TGTGCCAGCAGAAGGACTAGCGGTGAAGAGACCCAGTACTTC
TRBD2 | TRBJ2-1 | once | TRBV5-1 | CASSLGTSGVFYNEQFF | TGCGCCAGCAGCTTGGGGACTAGCGGGGTGTTCTACAATGAGCAGTTCTTC
TRBD2 | TRBJ2-3 | once | TRBV29-1 | CSVERSQGLVTDTQYF | TGCAGCGTTGAGCGGTCGCAAGGACTAGTCACAGATACGCAGTATTTT
TRBD1 | TRBJ2-7 | - | TRBV27 | CASRQGAGGNEQYF | TGTGCCAGCAGACAGGGGGCAGGGGGCAACGAGCAGTACTTC
TRBD2 | TRBJ2-7 | few | TRBV4-1 | CASSQGLAGDYEQYF | TGCGCCAGCAGCCAAGGACTAGCGGGAGACTACGAGCAGTACTTC
- | TRBJ1-1 | - | TRBV29-1 | CSVDPPPGGLNTEAFF | TGCAGCGTTGACCCGCCCCCGGGGGGTTTGAACACTGAAGCTTTCTTT
TRBD2 | TRBJ2-3 | few | TRBV9 | CASTGTSSTDTQYF | TGTGCCAGCACCGGGACTAGCAGCACAGATACGCAGTATTTT
- | TRBJ2-1 | few | TRBV14 | CASSSNQAGGNEQFF | TGTGCCAGCAGCAGCAATCAGGCAGGAGGCAATGAGCAGTTCTTC
- | TRBJ2-7 | - | TRBV28 | CASSFKGVSYEQYF | TGTGCCAGCAGTTTCAAAGGGGTTTCCTACGAGCAGTACTTC
- | TRBJ2-2 | - | TRBV7-2 | CASSLAGPGELFF | TGTGCCAGCAGCTTAGCTGGTCCCGGGGAGCTGTTTTTT
- | TRBJ2-7 | once | TRBV15 | CATSETLGPILSYEQYF | TGTGCCACCAGCGAGACCTTGGGACCAATCCTCTCCTACGAGCAGTACTTC
- | TRBJ2-7 | - | TRBV19 | CASSISGIPSSYEQYF | TGTGCCAGTAGTATTTCAGGGATCCCGAGCTCCTACGAGCAGTACTTC
- | TRBJ1-4 | - | TRBV13 | CASSWGILTLPPANEKLFF | TGTGCCAGCAGCTGGGGTATACTTACATTGCCACCGGCTAATGAAAAACTGTTTTTT
- | TRBJ2-2 | - | TRBV9 | CASSVGGTQSGELFF | TGTGCCAGCAGCGTAGGTGGTACCCAGTCCGGGGAGCTGTTTTTT
- | TRBJ2-7 | few | TRBV2 | CASHTDSTSYEQYF | TGTGCCAGCCATACTGACTCGACGTCCTACGAGCAGTACTTC
- | TRBJ1-2 | - | TRBV2 | CATTSGGYYGYTF | TGTGCCACAACCTCGGGGGGGTACTATGGCTACACCTTC
TRBD2 | TRBJ2-1 | medium-sized | TRBV4-2 | CASSQDGGGVFDEQFF | TGTGCCAGCAGCCAAGATGGGGGGGGAGTCTTCGATGAGCAGTTCTTC
TRBD1 | TRBJ2-7 | - | TRBV15 | CATSRDDRVGAEQYF | TGTGCCACCAGCAGAGATGACAGGGTCGGTGCCGAGCAGTACTTC
- | TRBJ1-5 | few | TRBV19 | CASSILLGGNQPQHF | TGTGCCAGTAGTATCCTCCTTGGGGGCAATCAGCCCCAGCATTTT
TRBD2 | TRBJ2-3 | few | TRBV11-2 | CASSFFGGAPDTQYF | TGTGCCAGCAGCTTCTTCGGGGGGGCCCCAGATACGCAGTATTTT
- | TRBJ2-3 | - | TRBV19 | CASSIMMFDTQYF | TGTGCCAGTAGTATAATGATGTTCGATACGCAGTATTTT
TRBD2 | TRBJ2-7 | - | TRBV9 | CASSVGTSFEQYF | TGTGCCAGCAGCGTAGGGACTAGCTTCGAGCAGTACTTC
- | TRBJ2-7 | - | TRBV27 | CASSPTRGTSYEQYF | TGTGCCAGCAGCCCTACCCGCGGGACATCCTACGAGCAGTACTTC
- | TRBJ2-5 | - | TRBV4-1 | CASNDRLGLQETQYF | TGCGCCAGCAATGATCGACTAGGGCTCCAAGAGACCCAGTACTTC
TRBD2 | TRBJ2-7 | - | TRBV29-1 | CSVVGGSPEQYF | TGCAGCGTTGTTGGCGGGAGTCCCGAGCAGTACTTC
- | TRBJ2-1 | few | TRBV10-3 | CAISESFPGHEQFF | TGTGCCATCAGTGAGTCGTTCCCCGGCCATGAGCAGTTCTTC
- | TRBJ2-4 | - | TRBV10-3 | CAISDSRGVQYF | TGTGCCATCAGTGATTCAAGGGGGGTTCAGTACTTC
- | TRBJ2-7 | - | TRBV27 | CASSPGPRYEQYF | TGTGCCAGCAGTCCAGGGCCGAGATACGAGCAGTACTTC
- | TRBJ2-1 | - | TRBV7-9 | CASSLGNNEQFF | TGTGCCAGCAGCTTAGGTAACAATGAGCAGTTCTTC